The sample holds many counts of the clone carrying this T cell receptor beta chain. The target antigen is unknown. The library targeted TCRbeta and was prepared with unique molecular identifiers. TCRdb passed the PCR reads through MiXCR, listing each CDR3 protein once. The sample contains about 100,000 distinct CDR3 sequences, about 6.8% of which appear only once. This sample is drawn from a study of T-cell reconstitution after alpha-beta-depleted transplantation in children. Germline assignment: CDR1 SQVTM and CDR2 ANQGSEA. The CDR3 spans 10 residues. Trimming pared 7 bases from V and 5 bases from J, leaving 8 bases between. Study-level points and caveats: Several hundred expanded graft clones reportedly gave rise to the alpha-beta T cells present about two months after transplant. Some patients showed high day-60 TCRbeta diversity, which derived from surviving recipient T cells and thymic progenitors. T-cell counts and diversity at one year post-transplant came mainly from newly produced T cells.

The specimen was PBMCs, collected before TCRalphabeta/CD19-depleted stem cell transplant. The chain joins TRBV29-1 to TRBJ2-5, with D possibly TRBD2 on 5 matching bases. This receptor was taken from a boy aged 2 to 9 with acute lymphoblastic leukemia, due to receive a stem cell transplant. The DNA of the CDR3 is TGCAGCGCAGAGCGGGAGACCCAGTACTTC. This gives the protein CSAERETQYF.